This passage covers 11 T cell receptor beta chains from one sample sequenced in a study of cytomegalovirus exposure and HLA in healthy donors. PCR primers comprised 60 Vbeta and 13 Jbeta primers. Method: immunoSEQ multiplex PCR; TCRdb's copy keeps in-frame clones and lacks some. The data show roughly 99,000 clones, around 85% seen once. The sequenced sample was PBMCs. Receptors were obtained from a man under 40 in good health and CMV-seronegative.

The chain employs TRBV6-1 and TRBJ1-2; tentatively, D is TRBD1 (5 bases). The V and J ends lost 9 bases and 3 bases respectively, with 11 bases between them. CDR3 length: 12 residues. From germline, CDR1 is MNHNS and CDR2 SASEGT. The CDR3 loop is CASKDRDYGYTF. The CDR3 bases are TGTGCCAGTAAAGACAGAGACTATGGCTACACCTTC.

The chain has TRBV5-4 and TRBJ2-7; D is unclear. Looked up from germline, CDR1 is SGHNT and CDR2 is YYREEE (reference sequence). The CDR3 has 14 residues. With 5 bases removed from V and 0 bases from J, the gap between germline ends came to 12 bases. The CDR3: CASSSRGSSYEQYF. The CDR3, as DNA: TGTGCCAGCAGTAGCCGAGGCTCCTCCTACGAGCAGTACTTC.

V usage is TRBV19 and J usage is TRBJ1-1; 7 nucleotides line up with TRBD1. The junction had 3 bases not matched to a gene; V was cut back by 1 base and J by 4 bases. CDR3 length: 14 amino acids. Germline-derived CDR1 and CDR2 are LNHDA and SQIVND (reference sequence). The chain's CDR3 is CASSIGGTVTEAFF. The CDR3 bases are TGTGCCAGTAGTATAGGGGGGACAGTCACTGAAGCTTTCTTT.

This clone was seen only a few times. V is TRBV29-1 and J is TRBJ1-3; 8 bases are shared with TRBD1. V gave up 6 bases and J gave up 3 bases; unmatched junction bases: 7. This CDR3 region has 14 residues. Germline lookup yields CDR1 SQVTM and CDR2 ANQGSEA. CDR3 coding DNA: TGCAGCGTGGGGCAGGGGGCGGATGGAAACACCATATATTTT. This gives the protein CSVGQGADGNTIYF.

The chain joins TRBV6-6 to TRBJ2-2, with 8 nucleotides matching TRBD1. Trimming removed 4 bases from V and 2 bases from J; junction bases left unmatched: 3. The V gene's germline CDR1 is MNHNY and CDR2 SVGAGI (reference sequence). CDR3 length: 15 amino acids. CDR3 residues: CASSLGQDNTGELFF. Here the CDR3 DNA reads TGTGCCAGCAGTTTGGGACAGGACAACACCGGGGAGCTGTTTTTT.

The table lists this clone with a few counts. The gene calls are TRBV30 and TRBJ1-4; 9 bases map to TRBD1. CDR1 is GTSNPN and CDR2 is SVGIG in the germline V gene (reference sequence). The CDR3 runs to 14 residues. Losses at the gene ends were 5 bases for V and 8 bases for J; bases not matched to a gene: 9. Here the CDR3 reads CAWGRTGVKEKLFF. The CDR3 nucleotides read TGTGCCTGGGGCCGGACAGGGGTAAAGGAAAAACTGTTTTTT. Based on the CDR3 plus reference TRBV30 and TRBJ1-4, the full variable domain is SQTIHQWPATLVQPVGSPLSLECTVEGTSNPNLYWYRQAAGRGLQLLFYSVGIGQISSEVPQNLSASRPQDRQFILSSKKLLLSDSGFYLCAWGRTGVKEKLFFGSGTQLSVL.

The genes are TRBV6-5 and TRBJ2-3; 13 positions agree with TRBD2. Per the germline V gene, CDR1 is MNHEY and CDR2 is SVGAGI. Trimming cost V 2 bases and J 6 bases; bases outside gene matches: 2. The CDR3 runs 15 residues. In nucleotides, the CDR3 is TGTGCCAGCAGTTACGGGACTAGCGGGGATGATACGCAGTATTTT. This gives the protein CASSYGTSGDDTQYF.

For the CDR3, the DNA is TGTGCCAGCAGTTTATCAGGGACAGGGATCGAGCAGTACTTC. It yields the protein CASSLSGTGIEQYF. The J gene is TRBJ2-7, the V gene TRBV28; 9 bases agree with TRBD1. The trim removed 1 base at V and 6 bases at J, leaving 4 bases unmatched. Germline V lookup: CDR1 MDHEN, CDR2 SYDVKM. The CDR3 runs to 14 residues.

The CDR3 loop is CASSVSGGSNTDTQYF. CDR3 DNA sequence: TGTGCCAGCAGCGTTAGCGGGGGGTCTAACACAGATACGCAGTATTTT. This rearrangement joins TRBV7-2 to TRBJ2-3; 10 positions match TRBD2. Germline V gene data show CDR1 as SGHTA and CDR2 as FQGNSA. The CDR3 extends over 16 amino acids. With 5 bases clipped from V and 2 bases from J, the junction kept 7 bases outside the gene matches.

In the case of this clone: The junction and the germline gene differ at one end; a read error may be behind it. This chain joins TRBV2 and TRBJ2-3; TRBD1 matches 7 bases. CDR1 is SNHLY, CDR2 FYNNEI, per germline. The CDR3 covers 11 residues. CDR3 residues: CASRYTTGDNF. The CDR3, as DNA: TGTGCCAGCAGGTACACCACAGGGGATAATTTT.

The chain uses TRBV6-5 and TRBJ2-3; 12 nucleotides match TRBD1. The CDR3 runs 15 residues. Germline CDR1 MNHEY, CDR2 SVGAGI. J lost 10 bases, V lost 6 bases, and 11 bases had no gene match. CDR3 in DNA: TGTGCCAGCAGCTATGGGGACAGGGGGCGAAGTGCGCAGTATTTT. Translating gives CASSYGDRGRSAQYF.